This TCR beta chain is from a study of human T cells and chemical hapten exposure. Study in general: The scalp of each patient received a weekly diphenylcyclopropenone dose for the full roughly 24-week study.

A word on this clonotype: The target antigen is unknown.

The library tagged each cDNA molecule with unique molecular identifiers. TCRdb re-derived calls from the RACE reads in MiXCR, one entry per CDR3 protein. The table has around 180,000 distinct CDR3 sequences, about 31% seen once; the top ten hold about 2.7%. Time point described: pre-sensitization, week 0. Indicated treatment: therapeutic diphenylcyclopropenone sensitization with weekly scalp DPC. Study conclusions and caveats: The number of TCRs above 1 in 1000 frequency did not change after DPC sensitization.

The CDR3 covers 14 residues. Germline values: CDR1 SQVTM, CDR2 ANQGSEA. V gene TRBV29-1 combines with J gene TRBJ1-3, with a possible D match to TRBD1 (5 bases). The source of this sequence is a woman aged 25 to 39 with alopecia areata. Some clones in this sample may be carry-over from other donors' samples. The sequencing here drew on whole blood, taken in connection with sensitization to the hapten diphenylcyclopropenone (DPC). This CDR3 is CSFRGSNSGNTIYF. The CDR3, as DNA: TGCAGTTTCCGGGGCAGCAACTCTGGAAACACCATATATTTT.